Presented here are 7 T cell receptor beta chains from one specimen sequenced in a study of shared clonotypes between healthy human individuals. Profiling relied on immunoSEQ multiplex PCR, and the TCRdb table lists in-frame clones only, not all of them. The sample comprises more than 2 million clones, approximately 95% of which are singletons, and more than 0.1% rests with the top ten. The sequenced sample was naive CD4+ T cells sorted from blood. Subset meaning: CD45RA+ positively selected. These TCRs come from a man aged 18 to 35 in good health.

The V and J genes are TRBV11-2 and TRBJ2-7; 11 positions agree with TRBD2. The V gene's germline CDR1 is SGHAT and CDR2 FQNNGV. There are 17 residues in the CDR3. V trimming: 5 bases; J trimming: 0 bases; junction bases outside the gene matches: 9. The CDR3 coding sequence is TGTGCCAGCAGCCCACCGACTAGCGGGGTTCCCTCCTACGAGCAGTACTTC. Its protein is CASSPPTSGVPSYEQYF.

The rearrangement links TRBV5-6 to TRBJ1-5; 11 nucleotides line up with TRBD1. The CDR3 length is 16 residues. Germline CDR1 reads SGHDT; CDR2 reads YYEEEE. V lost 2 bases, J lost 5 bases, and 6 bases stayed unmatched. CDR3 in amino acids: CASSFGDRGGDQPQHF. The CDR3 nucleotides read TGTGCCAGCAGCTTCGGGGACAGGGGGGGAGATCAGCCCCAGCATTTT.

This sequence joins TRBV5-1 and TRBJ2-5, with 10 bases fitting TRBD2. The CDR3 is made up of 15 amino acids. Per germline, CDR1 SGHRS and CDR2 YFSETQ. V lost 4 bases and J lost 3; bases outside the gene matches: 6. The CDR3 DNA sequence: TGCGCCAGCAGCGCTAGCGGGGGAAGAGAAGAGACCCAGTACTTC. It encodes CASSASGGREETQYF.

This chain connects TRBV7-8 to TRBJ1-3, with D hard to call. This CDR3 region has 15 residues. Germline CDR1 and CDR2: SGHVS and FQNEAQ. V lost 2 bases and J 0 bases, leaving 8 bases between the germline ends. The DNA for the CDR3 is TGTGCCAGCAGCTTACGATGGGGCTCTGGAAACACCATATATTTT. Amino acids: CASSLRWGSGNTIYF.

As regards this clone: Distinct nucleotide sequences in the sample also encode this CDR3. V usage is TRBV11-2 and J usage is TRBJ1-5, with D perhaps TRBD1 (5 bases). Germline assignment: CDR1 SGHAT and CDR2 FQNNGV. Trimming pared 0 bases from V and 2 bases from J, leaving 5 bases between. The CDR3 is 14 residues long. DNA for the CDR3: TGTGCCAGCAGCTTAGAGGGGGGCAATCAGCCCCAGCATTTT. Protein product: CASSLEGGNQPQHF.

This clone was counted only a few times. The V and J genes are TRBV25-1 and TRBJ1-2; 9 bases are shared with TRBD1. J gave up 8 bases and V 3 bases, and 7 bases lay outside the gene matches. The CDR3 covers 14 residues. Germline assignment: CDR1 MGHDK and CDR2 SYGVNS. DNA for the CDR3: TGTGCCAGCAGTGATCAGGGACAGGGACGAGGCTACACCTTC. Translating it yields CASSDQGQGRGYTF.

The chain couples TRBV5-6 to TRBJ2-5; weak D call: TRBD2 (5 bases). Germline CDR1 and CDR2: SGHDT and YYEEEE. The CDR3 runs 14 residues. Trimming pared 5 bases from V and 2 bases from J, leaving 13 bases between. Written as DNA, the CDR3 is TGTGCCAGCAGTCGACGGGGTGAACAAGAGACCCAGTACTTC. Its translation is CASSRRGEQETQYF.